The T cell receptor (beta chain) under discussion was sequenced for a study of regulatory T cells in long-lasting Graves disease. Between the trimmed V and J ends, which lost 7 bases and 5 bases, there was a span of 14 bases. Germline V gene data show CDR1 as ENHRY and CDR2 as SYGVKD. The CDR3 consists of 13 residues. Noted time point: newly diagnosed GD, antithyroid drugs for less than 3 months. PBMC-extracted RNA yielded the TCR library. General observations from the study: Compared with new cases, persistent Graves' patients showed reduced TCR diversity.

Combining iRepertoire HTBI primers with Arm-PCR of CDR3 regions, the authors built TCR beta libraries. TCRdb re-analysed the multiplex PCR reads in MiXCR, keeping a single row per CDR3 protein. This repertoire shows 530,000 or so distinct CDR3 sequences, around 16% found once; its top ten account for more than 10%. Concerning this clonotype itself: The antigen is not known.

A further study also used this sample, focusing on T cells in Graves' hyperthyroidism and ophthalmopathy.

The origin of this receptor is a young man with Graves disease. The source was peripheral blood mononuclear cells (PBMCs), collected at new diagnosis, from a patient treated with antithyroid drugs. This rearrangement joins TRBV10-3 to TRBJ1-2; D may be TRBD1 (5 bases). The CDR3 spells CAIKRDLSYGYTF. The CDR3 nucleotides read TGTGCCATCAAACGGGACCTTTCTTATGGCTACACCTTC.